This T cell receptor (beta chain) was obtained from a study of beta chain features in type 1 diabetes. Study-wide findings and caveats: Highly expressing activated T cells could be over-counted with a cDNA template. Shorter TCRB CDR3s, moderately but significantly so, marked every one of the four CD4+ subsets in Type 1 diabetes patients. VDJ junctions sequenced from type 1 diabetes patients showed fewer insertions and more deletions.

Comment on this clone: Antigen specificity is unknown.

Blood was collected once per donor into heparin, averaging approximately 0.11 L. The whole isolated RNA underwent reverse transcription, so sequencing captured expressed TCRB transcripts. The repertoire was sequenced with immunoSEQ multiplex PCR; TCRdb's copy has only in-frame clones and lacks some. The top ten hold approximately 7% of the sample, which has hundreds of thousands of clones, 12% to 15% seen once. Per the germline V gene, CDR1 is LNHDA and CDR2 is SQIVND (reference sequence). There are 14 residues in the CDR3. The germline V and J ends were trimmed by 9 bases and 5 bases, with 14 bases remaining between them.

Sequencing used central memory CD4+ T cells from blood. The chain carries TRBV19 and TRBJ1-6, with a weak D call TRBD1 (5 bases). The TCR was taken from a man aged 25-45 years in good health. The CDR3 reads CASTTRGDNSPLHF. For the CDR3, the DNA is TGTGCCAGCACAACCCGAGGGGATAATTCACCCCTCCACTTT.